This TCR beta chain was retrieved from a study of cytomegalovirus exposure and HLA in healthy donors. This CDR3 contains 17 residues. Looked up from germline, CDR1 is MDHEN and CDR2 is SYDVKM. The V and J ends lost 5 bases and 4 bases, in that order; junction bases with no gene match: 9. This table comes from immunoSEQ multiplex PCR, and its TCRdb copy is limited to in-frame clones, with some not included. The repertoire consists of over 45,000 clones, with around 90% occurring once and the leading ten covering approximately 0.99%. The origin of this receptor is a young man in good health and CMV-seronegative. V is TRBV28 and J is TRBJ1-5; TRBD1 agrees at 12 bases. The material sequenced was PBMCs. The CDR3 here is CASSPGTGGVRNQPQHF. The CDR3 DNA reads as TGTGCCAGCAGTCCCGGGACAGGGGGCGTACGGAATCAGCCCCAGCATTTT.